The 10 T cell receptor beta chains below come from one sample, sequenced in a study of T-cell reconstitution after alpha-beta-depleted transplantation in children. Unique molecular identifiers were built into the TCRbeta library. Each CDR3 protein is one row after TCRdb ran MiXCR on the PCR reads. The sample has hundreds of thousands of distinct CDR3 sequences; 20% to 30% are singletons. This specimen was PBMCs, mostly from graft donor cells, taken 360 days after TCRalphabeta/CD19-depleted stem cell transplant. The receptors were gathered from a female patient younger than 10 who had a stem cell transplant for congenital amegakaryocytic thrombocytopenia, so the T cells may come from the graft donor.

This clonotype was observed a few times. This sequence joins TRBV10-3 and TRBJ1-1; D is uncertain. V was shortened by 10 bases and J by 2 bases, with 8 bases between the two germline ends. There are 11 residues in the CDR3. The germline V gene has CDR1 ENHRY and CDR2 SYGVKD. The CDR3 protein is CATTQNTEAFF. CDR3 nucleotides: TGTGCCACCACACAAAACACTGAAGCTTTCTTT.

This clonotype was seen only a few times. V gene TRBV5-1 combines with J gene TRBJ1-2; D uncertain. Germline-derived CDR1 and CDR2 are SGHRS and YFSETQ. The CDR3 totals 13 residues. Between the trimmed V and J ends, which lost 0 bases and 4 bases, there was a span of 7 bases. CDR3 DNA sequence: TGCGCCAGCAGCTTGGCCGGCACCTATGGCTACACCTTC. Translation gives CASSLAGTYGYTF.

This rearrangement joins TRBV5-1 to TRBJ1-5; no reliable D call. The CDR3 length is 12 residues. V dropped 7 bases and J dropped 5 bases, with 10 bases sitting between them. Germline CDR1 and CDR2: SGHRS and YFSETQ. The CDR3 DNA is TGCGCCAGCCTGACCCCGGATCAGCCCCAGCATTTT. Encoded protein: CASLTPDQPQHF.

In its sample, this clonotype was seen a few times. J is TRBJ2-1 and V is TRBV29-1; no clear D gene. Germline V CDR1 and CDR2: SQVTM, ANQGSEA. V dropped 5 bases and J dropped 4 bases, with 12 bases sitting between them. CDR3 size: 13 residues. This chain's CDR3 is CSVQRLNYNEQFF. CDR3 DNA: TGCAGCGTTCAACGCCTAAATTACAATGAGCAGTTCTTC.

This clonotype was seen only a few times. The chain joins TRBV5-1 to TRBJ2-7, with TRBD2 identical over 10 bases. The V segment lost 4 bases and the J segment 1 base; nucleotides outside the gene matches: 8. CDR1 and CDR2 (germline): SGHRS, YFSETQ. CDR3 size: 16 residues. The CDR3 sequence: CASSAVTSGRSYEQYF. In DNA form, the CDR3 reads TGCGCCAGCAGCGCGGTGACTAGCGGGCGTTCCTACGAGCAGTACTTC.

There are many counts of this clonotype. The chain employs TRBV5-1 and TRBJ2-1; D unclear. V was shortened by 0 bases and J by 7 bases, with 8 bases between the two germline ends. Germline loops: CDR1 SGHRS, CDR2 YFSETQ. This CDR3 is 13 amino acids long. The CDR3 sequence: CASSLEVMNEQFF. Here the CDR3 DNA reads TGCGCCAGCAGCTTGGAAGTGATGAATGAGCAGTTCTTC.

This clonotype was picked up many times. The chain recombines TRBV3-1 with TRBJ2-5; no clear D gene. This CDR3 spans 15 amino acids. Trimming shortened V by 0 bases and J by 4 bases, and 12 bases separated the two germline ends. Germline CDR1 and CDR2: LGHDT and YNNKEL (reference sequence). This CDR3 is CASSQDHRRSETQYF. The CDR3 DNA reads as TGTGCCAGCAGCCAAGATCACAGAAGATCAGAGACCCAGTACTTC.

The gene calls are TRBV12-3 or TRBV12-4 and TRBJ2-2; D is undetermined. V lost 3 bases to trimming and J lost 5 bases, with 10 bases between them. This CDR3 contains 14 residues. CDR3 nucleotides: TGTGCCAGCAGTTTTATCACACCTACCGGGGAGCTGTTTTTT. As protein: CASSFITPTGELFF.

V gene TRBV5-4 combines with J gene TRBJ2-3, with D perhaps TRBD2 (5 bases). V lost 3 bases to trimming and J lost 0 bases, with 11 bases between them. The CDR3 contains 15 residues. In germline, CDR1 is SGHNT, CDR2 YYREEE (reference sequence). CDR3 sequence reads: CASSSSGRSTDTQYF. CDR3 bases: TGTGCCAGCAGCTCCAGCGGACGGAGCACAGATACGCAGTATTTT.

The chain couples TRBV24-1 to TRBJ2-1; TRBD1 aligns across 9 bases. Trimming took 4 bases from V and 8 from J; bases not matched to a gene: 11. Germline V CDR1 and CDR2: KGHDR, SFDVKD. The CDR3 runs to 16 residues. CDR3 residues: CATSDPGQGGAHEQFF. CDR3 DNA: TGTGCCACCAGTGACCCGGGACAGGGAGGTGCCCATGAGCAGTTCTTC.